This TCR beta chain appears in the sequencing data of a study of blood T cell repertoires in COVID-19. Study background: COVID-19 samples, acute and convalescent, were from the United States, Italy and Spain. In each case, the material was cDNA or gDNA derived from T cells, B-cell-depleted T cells, or PBMCs.

As originally analysed: Quantification of nucleated cells was approximated via reference gene primer amplification. Some clones are missing from TCRdb's copy, which holds only in-frame ones; the method was immunoSEQ multiplex PCR. V and J calls and clone size are copied from that table; D and trimming were computed from the DNA. The data show 280,000 or so clones, with around 82% seen just once and more than 8% held by the top ten. CDR3 length: 16 amino acids. CDR1 is SGHTA and CDR2 is FQGNSA in the germline V gene. The junction had 5 bases not matched to a gene; V was cut back by 1 base and J by 4 bases.

The source material was peripheral blood. The receptor was isolated from a woman aged 45-65 years who had recovered from COVID-19. V gene TRBV7-2 combines with J gene TRBJ2-3; TRBD2 matches at 10 bases. CDR3 DNA sequence: TGTGCCAGCAGCTTAGAGGCTAGCGGGGGTCCAGATACGCAGTATTTT. Translated: CASSLEASGGPDTQYF.